Below, 31 T cell receptor beta chains from the same sample are listed, as sequenced in a study of patients and donors after allogeneic stem cell transplantation. In TCRdb, the RT-PCR reads were re-called with MiXCR into one record per CDR3 protein. The sample holds 400,000 to 450,000 distinct CDR3 sequences; about a sixth are singletons and the top ten take less than 8.5%. Material for sequencing was blood, either unsorted or a sorted T cell fraction (not recorded which). Source of these receptors: a human donor who was either an allogeneic HSCT recipient or a stem cell or donor lymphocyte infusion donor (not recorded which). It is not recorded whose cells these are; they may come from a transplant donor.

This clonotype was counted a few times. The genes are TRBV7-8 and TRBJ1-1; D ambiguous. Germline values: CDR1 SGHVS, CDR2 FQNEAQ. V lost 1 base to trimming and J lost 8 bases, with 20 bases between them. The CDR3 totals 16 residues. The CDR3 bases are TGTGCCAGCAGCTTAGGAGTCTCCTCCCGCCTGATGGAAGCTTTCTTT. It yields the protein CASSLGVSSRLMEAFF.

This clonotype was found a few times. This chain uses TRBV5-1 with TRBJ2-7, with a weak D call TRBD2 (5 bases). Trimming stripped 0 bases from V and 2 bases from J, with 18 bases between. The CDR3 is 17 residues long. Germline values: CDR1 SGHRS, CDR2 YFSETQ. CDR3 amino acids: CASSLGGPSTYAYEQYF. CDR3 bases: TGCGCCAGCAGCTTGGGCGGGCCCAGCACCTACGCCTACGAGCAGTACTTC.

This clonotype showed up many times. The chain has TRBV7-6 and TRBJ2-1; D might be TRBD1 (5 bases). Germline assignment: CDR1 SGHVS and CDR2 FNYEAQ. V lost 3 bases and J 5 bases, leaving 14 bases between the germline ends. The CDR3 loop spans 15 amino acids. CDR3 amino acids: CASSFWSKGDNEQFF. CDR3 sequence (DNA): TGTGCCAGCAGCTTTTGGTCCAAAGGGGACAATGAGCAGTTCTTC.

In its sample, this clonotype was seen a few times. This chain links TRBV7-9 with TRBJ1-1, with 7 bases matching TRBD1. Unmatched junction bases numbered 9, after V lost 5 bases and J lost 0 bases. Germline loops: CDR1 SEHNR, CDR2 FQNEAQ (reference sequence). The length of the CDR3 is 16 residues. This chain's CDR3 is CASSRLGTAMNTEAFF. In DNA, the CDR3 is TGTGCCAGCAGCCGTCTCGGGACAGCCATGAACACTGAAGCTTTCTTT.

In this sample, this clonotype turned up a few times. The rearrangement links TRBV9 to TRBJ2-5, with D tentatively TRBD1 or TRBD2 (6 bases each). V gave up 3 bases and J gave up 2 bases, with 11 bases separating them. The CDR3 has 14 residues. CDR1 SGDLS and CDR2 YYNGEE come from the germline V gene. The CDR3 region is CASSEWGAQETQYF. The CDR3 DNA reads TGTGCCAGCAGCGAATGGGGGGCACAAGAGACCCAGTACTTC.

This clonotype was counted a few times. The rearrangement links TRBV4-1 to TRBJ1-4; possibly TRBD1 for D (5 bases). In germline, CDR1 is MGHRA, CDR2 YSYEKL. The CDR3 runs 14 residues. V dropped 5 bases and J dropped 5 bases, with 12 bases sitting between them. CDR3 sequence: CASSTSEGNEKLFF. The CDR3 DNA follows: TGCGCCAGCAGCACTTCTGAGGGGAATGAAAAACTGTTTTTT.

This chain joins TRBV5-6 and TRBJ2-1; 7 bases agree with TRBD2. Germline loops: CDR1 SGHDT, CDR2 YYEEEE. The CDR3 totals 15 residues. The trim removed 4 bases at V and 9 bases at J, leaving 13 bases unmatched. This chain's CDR3 is CASSLKGGGQIEQFF. The DNA for the CDR3 is TGTGCCAGCAGCCTTAAGGGCGGGGGTCAGATTGAGCAGTTCTTC.

The V and J genes are TRBV28 and TRBJ1-1, with no clear D. The CDR3 has 12 amino acids. Trimming left V 2 bases short and J 3 bases short, with 4 bases between. Germline loops: CDR1 MDHEN, CDR2 SYDVKM. The CDR3 sequence is CASSLQHTEAFF. CDR3 coding DNA: TGTGCCAGCAGTTTACAGCACACTGAAGCTTTCTTT.

The chain recombines TRBV11-2 with TRBJ2-3; 15 nucleotides align to TRBD2. Germline V gene lookup returns CDR1 SGHAT and CDR2 FQNNGV. The CDR3 runs to 17 residues. The trim removed 6 bases at V and 1 base at J, leaving 5 bases unmatched. Written as DNA, the CDR3 is TGTGCCAGCAGTCCCCGGACTAGCGGGAGGGGCACAGATACGCAGTATTTT. Amino acid sequence: CASSPRTSGRGTDTQYF.

This clonotype was detected only a few times. This chain links TRBV7-8 with TRBJ1-1, with D possibly being TRBD1 (6 bases). The CDR3 consists of 14 residues. Per the germline V gene, CDR1 is SGHVS and CDR2 is FQNEAQ. Trimming removed 5 bases at V and 4 bases at J, with 14 bases between. CDR3 loop: CASSTTTGLTEAFF. The DNA of the CDR3 is TGTGCCAGCAGCACAACTACAGGGCTCACTGAAGCTTTCTTT.

This clonotype was found many times. V is TRBV3-1 and J is TRBJ2-7, with TRBD1 as a possible D gene (6 bases). V lost 4 bases to trimming and J lost 6 bases, with 10 bases between them. This CDR3 spans 12 amino acids. The V gene's germline CDR1 is LGHDT and CDR2 YNNKEL (reference sequence). The CDR3 nucleotides are TGTGCCAGCAGCCTTATAGGGGGCGAGCAGTACTTC. It encodes CASSLIGGEQYF.

This chain uses TRBV20-1 with TRBJ2-1; D may be TRBD1 or TRBD2 (5 bases each). V dropped 0 bases and J dropped 0 bases, with 12 bases sitting between them. Looked up from germline, CDR1 is DFQATT and CDR2 is SNEGSKA (reference sequence). The CDR3 covers 16 residues. Here the CDR3 reads CSARDRGLSSYNEQFF. For the CDR3, the DNA is TGCAGTGCTAGAGATCGGGGCCTGAGCTCCTACAATGAGCAGTTCTTC.

This chain connects TRBV20-1 to TRBJ2-7; no clear D gene. The V and J ends lost 0 bases and 1 base respectively, with 13 bases between them. This CDR3 is built from 15 residues. In germline, CDR1 is DFQATT, CDR2 SNEGSKA (reference sequence). The CDR3 coding sequence is TGCAGTGCTAGAGATTTCGTTTTGAGTTCCTACGAGCAGTACTTC. It yields the protein CSARDFVLSSYEQYF.

About this clonotype: Given a much more abundant clone one base away, this may be a read error. The V gene is TRBV20-1, the J gene TRBJ2-3; no reliable D call. Trimming shortened V by 4 bases and J by 4 bases, and 6 bases separated the two germline ends. CDR3 length: 11 amino acids. Germline-derived CDR1 and CDR2 are DFQATT and SNEGSKA (reference sequence). The CDR3 loop reads CSATFPDTQYF. The DNA of the CDR3 is TGCAGTGCTACATTCCCAGATACGCAGTATTTT.

This rearrangement joins TRBV2 to TRBJ2-2; TRBD1 might be the D (6 bases). This CDR3 has 15 residues. V lost 8 bases, J lost 3 bases, and 16 bases lay in between. CDR1 and CDR2 from the germline V gene are SNHLY and FYNNEI. This CDR3 is CASGGQAFDTGELFF. The CDR3 region has the DNA TGTGCCAGCGGGGGACAAGCGTTTGACACCGGGGAGCTGTTTTTT.

The chain has TRBV7-6 and TRBJ2-1; TRBD2 might be the D (5 bases). Trimming cost V 3 bases and J 5 bases, with 17 bases left between them. The CDR3 covers 16 residues. In germline, CDR1 is SGHVS, CDR2 FNYEAQ. This CDR3 is CASSLRASSAHNEQFF. The DNA of the CDR3 is TGTGCCAGCAGCTTGAGGGCCAGCTCGGCTCACAATGAGCAGTTCTTC.

The J gene is TRBJ2-1, the V gene TRBV6-5, with D possibly being TRBD1 (5 bases). The V gene's germline CDR1 is MNHEY and CDR2 SVGAGI. Trimming took 2 bases from V and 10 from J, leaving 18 bases between them. The CDR3 is 15 residues long. CDR3 loop: CASSYRSRAVGEQFF. The CDR3 bases are TGTGCCAGCAGTTACAGAAGCAGGGCCGTTGGGGAGCAGTTCTTC.

The chain links TRBV10-2 to TRBJ2-7; D call uncertain. The CDR3 has 13 amino acids. V was trimmed by 0 bases and J by 4 bases, leaving 7 bases between them. CDR1 is WSHSY, CDR2 SAAADI, per germline. In DNA form, the CDR3 reads TGCGCCAGCAGTGAGTCTCTGGGATACGAGCAGTACTTC. The encoded protein is CASSESLGYEQYF.

This clonotype was seen only a few times. The chain combines TRBV4-1 with TRBJ2-1; D remains unclear. The germline V gene has CDR1 MGHRA and CDR2 YSYEKL. V dropped 1 base and J dropped 7 bases, with 14 bases sitting between them. The CDR3 is 15 residues long. CDR3 sequence: CASSQVKAVLNEQFF. The CDR3 nucleotides are TGCGCCAGCAGCCAAGTTAAGGCAGTTCTAAATGAGCAGTTCTTC.

This clonotype was found a few times. The chain carries TRBV6-2 or TRBV6-3 and TRBJ2-3, with D perhaps being TRBD1 or TRBD2 (7 bases each). Trimming stripped 5 bases from V and 2 bases from J, with 14 bases between. Germline CDR1 is MNHEY and CDR2 is SVGEGT. The length of the CDR3 is 15 residues. CDR3: CASSRGDRYTDTQYF. In DNA, the CDR3 is TGTGCCAGCAGTCGGGGGGACAGATACACAGATACGCAGTATTTT.

This rearrangement joins TRBV2 to TRBJ2-1; no clear D. Per germline, CDR1 SNHLY and CDR2 FYNNEI. V lost 6 bases, J lost 7 bases, and 19 bases lay in between. The CDR3 consists of 15 residues. CDR3 sequence (DNA): TGTGCCAGCAGGCTAGGGAATCTTATGGAAAATGAGCAGTTCTTC. Protein: CASRLGNLMENEQFF. Filled out from reference TRBV2 and TRBJ2-1, the complete variable domain reads EPEVTQTPSHQVTQMGQEVILRCVPISNHLYFYWYRQILGQKVEFLVSFYNNEISEKSEIFDDQFSVERPDGSNFTLKIRSTKLEDSAMYFCASRLGNLMENEQFFGPGTRLTVL.

There are many counts of this clonotype. The chain couples TRBV12-3 or TRBV12-4 to TRBJ2-3, with D unresolved. Trimming took off 2 bases at V and 4 bases at J, with 10 bases between the two ends. CDR3 size: 14 residues. CDR3 protein: CASSLSGYPDTQYF. The CDR3 coding sequence is TGTGCCAGCAGTTTATCTGGGTACCCAGATACGCAGTATTTT.

This chain connects TRBV4-3 to TRBJ1-5; D ambiguous. V lost 0 bases, J lost 0 bases, and 9 bases lay in between. Germline V lookup: CDR1 LGHNA, CDR2 YSLEER. The CDR3 consists of 16 residues. Here the CDR3 DNA reads TGCGCCAGCAGCCAAGATCGGGTAGATAGCAATCAGCCCCAGCATTTT. Encoded protein: CASSQDRVDSNQPQHF.

This clonotype was found many times. V usage is TRBV29-1 and J usage is TRBJ2-2; D possibly corresponds to TRBD2 (6 bases). There are 11 residues in the CDR3. Germline V lookup: CDR1 SQVTM, CDR2 ANQGSEA. Trimming pared 5 bases from V and 13 bases from J, leaving 14 bases between. CDR3 in DNA: TGCAGCGTTCCAGTAGGGACTGCGCTGTTTTTT. Translated: CSVPVGTALFF.

V is TRBV15 and J is TRBJ2-3; D not certain. Germline V gene lookup returns CDR1 LNHNV and CDR2 YYDKDF (reference sequence). The CDR3 extends over 14 amino acids. Between the trimmed V and J ends, which lost 0 bases and 3 bases, there was a span of 7 bases. For the CDR3, the DNA is TGTGCCACCAGCAGAGAGTTTGGGACAGATACGCAGTATTTT. It encodes CATSREFGTDTQYF.

A few counts support this clonotype. CDR3 region: CASSTSSGSLDTQYF. DNA of the CDR3: TGTGCCAGCAGCACTTCTAGCGGGAGCTTAGATACGCAGTATTTT. V is TRBV7-9 and J is TRBJ2-3; TRBD2 matches at 10 bases. Trimming removed 5 bases from V and 5 bases from J; junction bases left unmatched: 7. The CDR3 covers 15 residues. CDR1 is SEHNR, CDR2 FQNEAQ, per germline (reference sequence).

This chain joins TRBV11-3 and TRBJ2-7; weak D call: TRBD2 (6 bases). V lost 8 bases and J lost 4, with 15 bases in between. Per germline, CDR1 SGHNT and CDR2 YENEEA. The CDR3 runs to 13 residues. CDR3 protein: CASEGRGRYEQYF. CDR3 nucleotides: TGTGCCAGCGAAGGTAGAGGGAGGTACGAGCAGTACTTC.

This clonotype was recorded a few times. The chain couples TRBV4-3 to TRBJ1-5; D perhaps matches TRBD1 (5 bases). The V and J ends lost 3 bases and 2 bases respectively, with 11 bases between them. The CDR3 contains 15 residues. Germline CDR1 and CDR2: LGHNA and YSLEER. CDR3 amino acids: CASSQGSGGNQPQHF. As DNA, the CDR3 is TGCGCCAGCAGCCAGGGGTCGGGGGGCAATCAGCCCCAGCATTTT.

This clonotype has only a few counts. This sequence joins TRBV5-1 and TRBJ2-1; D uncertain. The CDR3 has 14 residues. Germline CDR1 is SGHRS and CDR2 is YFSETQ. The V end was cut by 2 bases, the J end by 9 bases, with 15 bases between. The CDR3 is CASSFGPPASEQFF. CDR3 nucleotides: TGCGCCAGCAGCTTCGGTCCCCCCGCCAGTGAGCAGTTCTTC.

In its sample, this clonotype was seen a few times. CDR3 loop: CASSPLRLGEKLFF. For the CDR3, the DNA is TGCGCCAGCAGCCCTTTACGTCTTGGTGAAAAACTGTTTTTT. The V gene is TRBV4-3, the J gene TRBJ1-4; no reliable D call. Trimming took off 4 bases at V and 7 bases at J, with 13 bases between the two ends. Per germline, CDR1 LGHNA and CDR2 YSLEER. The CDR3 runs to 14 residues.

The chain is built from TRBV10-3 and TRBJ1-1; TRBD1 might be the D (5 bases). CDR1 is ENHRY, CDR2 SYGVKD, per germline. The CDR3 sequence is 13 residues long. V gave up 10 bases and J gave up 8 bases, with 20 bases separating them. CDR3 in DNA: TGTGCCACCGCTTTCGATTTGGGGGTCGAAGCTTTCTTT. This gives the protein CATAFDLGVEAFF.